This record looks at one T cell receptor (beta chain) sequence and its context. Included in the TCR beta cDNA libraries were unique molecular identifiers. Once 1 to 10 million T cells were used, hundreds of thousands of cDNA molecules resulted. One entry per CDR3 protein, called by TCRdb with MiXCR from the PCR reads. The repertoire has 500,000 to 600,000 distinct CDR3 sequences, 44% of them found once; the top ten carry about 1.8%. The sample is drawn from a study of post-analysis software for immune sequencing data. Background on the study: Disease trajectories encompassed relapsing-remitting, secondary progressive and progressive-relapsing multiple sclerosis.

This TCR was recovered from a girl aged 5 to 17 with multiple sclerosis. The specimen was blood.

In DNA form, the CDR3 reads TGCGCCAGCAGCCTGGTGGGAGTCACTGAAGCTTTCTTT. It yields the protein CASSLVGVTEAFF. The rearrangement uses TRBV5-1 and TRBJ1-1; no clear D gene. Germline V gives CDR1 SGHRS, CDR2 YFSETQ. This CDR3 is 13 amino acids long. V lost 4 bases and J lost 4, with 11 bases in between.